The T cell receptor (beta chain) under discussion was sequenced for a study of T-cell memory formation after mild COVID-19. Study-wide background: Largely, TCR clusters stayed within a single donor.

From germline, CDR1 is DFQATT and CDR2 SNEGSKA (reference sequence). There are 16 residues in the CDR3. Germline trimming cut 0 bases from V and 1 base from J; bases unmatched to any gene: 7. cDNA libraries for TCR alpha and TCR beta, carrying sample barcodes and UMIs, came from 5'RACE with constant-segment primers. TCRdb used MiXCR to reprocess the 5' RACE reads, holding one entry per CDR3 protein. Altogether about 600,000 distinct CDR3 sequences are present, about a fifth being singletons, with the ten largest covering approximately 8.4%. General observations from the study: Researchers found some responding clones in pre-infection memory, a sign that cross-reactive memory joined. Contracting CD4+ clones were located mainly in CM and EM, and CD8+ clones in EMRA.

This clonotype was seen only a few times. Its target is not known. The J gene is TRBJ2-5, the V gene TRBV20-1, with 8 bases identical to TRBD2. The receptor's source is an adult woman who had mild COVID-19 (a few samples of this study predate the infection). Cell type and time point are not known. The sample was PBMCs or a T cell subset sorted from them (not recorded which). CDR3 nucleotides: TGCAGTGCTAGAGATCGAGCGGGAGTTAGCCAAGAGACCCAGTACTTC. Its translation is CSARDRAGVSQETQYF.